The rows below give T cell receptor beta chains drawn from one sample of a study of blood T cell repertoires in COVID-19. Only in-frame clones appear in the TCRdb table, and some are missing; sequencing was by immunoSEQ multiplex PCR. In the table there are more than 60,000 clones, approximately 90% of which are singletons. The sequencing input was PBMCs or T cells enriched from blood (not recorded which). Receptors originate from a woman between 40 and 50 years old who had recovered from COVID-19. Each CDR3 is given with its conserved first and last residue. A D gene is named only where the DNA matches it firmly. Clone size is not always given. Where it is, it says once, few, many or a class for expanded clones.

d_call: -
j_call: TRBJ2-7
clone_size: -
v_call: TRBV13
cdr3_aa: CASSSLRQSSYEQYF
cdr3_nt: TGTGCCAGCAGCTCCCTCCGACAGAGCTCCTACGAGCAGTACTTC

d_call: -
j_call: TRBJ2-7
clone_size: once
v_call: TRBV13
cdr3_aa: CASSLASGGAGEQYF
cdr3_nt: TGTGCCAGCAGCTTAGCGTCGGGTGGGGCCGGGGAGCAGTACTTC

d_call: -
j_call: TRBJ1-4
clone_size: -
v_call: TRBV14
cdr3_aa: CASSQGSNDRSW
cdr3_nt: TGTGCCAGCAGCCAAGGGTCTAATGACAGGAGCTGG

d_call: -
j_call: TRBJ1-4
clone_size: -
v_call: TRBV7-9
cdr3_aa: CASSLYSFQGLTFSEKLFF
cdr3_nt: TGTGCCAGCAGCTTATATTCATTCCAGGGTCTAACCTTCAGTGAAAAACTGTTTTTT

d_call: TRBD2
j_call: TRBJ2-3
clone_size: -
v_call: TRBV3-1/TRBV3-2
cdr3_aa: CASSRPGLQTTDTQYF
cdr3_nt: TGTGCCAGCAGCCGACCGGGACTACAGACAACAGATACGCAGTATTTT

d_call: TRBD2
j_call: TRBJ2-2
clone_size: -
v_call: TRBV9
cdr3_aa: CASSVAQRGGELFF
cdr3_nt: TGTGCCAGCAGCGTAGCTCAGCGGGGCGGGGAGCTGTTTTTT

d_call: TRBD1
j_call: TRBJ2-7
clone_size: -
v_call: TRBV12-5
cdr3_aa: CASGARTGNEQYF
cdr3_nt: TGTGCTAGTGGTGCCAGGACAGGGAACGAGCAGTACTTC

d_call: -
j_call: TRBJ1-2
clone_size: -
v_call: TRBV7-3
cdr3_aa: CASSPIQGSYGYTF
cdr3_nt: TGTGCCAGCAGCCCAATACAGGGTAGCTATGGCTACACCTTC

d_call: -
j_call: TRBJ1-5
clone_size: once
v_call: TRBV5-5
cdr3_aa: CASSLVMGNQPQHF
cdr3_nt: TGTGCCAGCAGCTTGGTAATGGGCAACCAGCCCCAGCATTTT

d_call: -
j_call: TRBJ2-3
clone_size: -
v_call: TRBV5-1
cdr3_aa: CASSSTGGTDTQYF
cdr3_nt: TGCGCCAGCAGCTCTACAGGAGGCACAGATACGCAGTATTTT

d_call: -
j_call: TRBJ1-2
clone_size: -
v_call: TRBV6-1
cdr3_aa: CASSEATGRANYGYTF
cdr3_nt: TGTGCCAGCAGTGAAGCCACAGGACGAGCTAACTATGGCTACACCTTC

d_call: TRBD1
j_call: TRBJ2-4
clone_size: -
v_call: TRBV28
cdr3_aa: CASSIQGVAKNIQYF
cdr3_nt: TGTGCCAGCAGTATACAGGGGGTGGCCAAAAACATTCAGTACTTC

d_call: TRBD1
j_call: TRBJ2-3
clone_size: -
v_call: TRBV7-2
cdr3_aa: CASSLSGQNTDTQYF
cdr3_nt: TGTGCCAGCAGCTTATCGGGACAGAACACAGATACGCAGTATTTT

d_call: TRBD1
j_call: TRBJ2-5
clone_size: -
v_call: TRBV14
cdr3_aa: CASSRTTGGGETQYF
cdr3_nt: TGTGCCAGCAGCCGGACGACAGGGGGCGGAGAGACCCAGTACTTC

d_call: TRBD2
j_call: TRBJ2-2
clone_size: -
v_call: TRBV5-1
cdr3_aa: CASRNQAGGNTGELFF
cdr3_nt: TGCGCCAGCAGGAATCAGGCGGGGGGGAACACCGGGGAGCTGTTTTTT

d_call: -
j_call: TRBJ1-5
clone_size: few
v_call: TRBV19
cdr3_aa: CASSMAGSNQPQHF
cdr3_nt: TGTGCCAGTAGTATGGCAGGGAGCAATCAGCCCCAGCATTTT

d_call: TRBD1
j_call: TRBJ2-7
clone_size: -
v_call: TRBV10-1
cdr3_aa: CASSESTRGQKSYEQYF
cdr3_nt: TGCGCCAGCAGTGAGTCGACTCGGGGACAGAAAAGCTACGAGCAGTACTTC

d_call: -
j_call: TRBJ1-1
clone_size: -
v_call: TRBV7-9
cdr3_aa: CASSEYEVEAFF
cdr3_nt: TGTGCCAGCAGCGAGTATGAGGTTGAAGCTTTCTTT

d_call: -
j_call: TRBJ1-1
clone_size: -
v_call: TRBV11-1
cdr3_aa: CASSPTGRTEAFF
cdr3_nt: TGTGCCAGCAGCCCGACCGGGAGGACTGAAGCTTTCTTT

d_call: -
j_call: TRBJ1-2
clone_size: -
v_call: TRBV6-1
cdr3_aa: CASSESGRPKYGYTF
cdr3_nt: TGTGCCAGCAGTGAGTCTGGCAGGCCTAAATATGGCTACACCTTC

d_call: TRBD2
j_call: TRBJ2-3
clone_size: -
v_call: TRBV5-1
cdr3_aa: CASSVEAGGPADTQYF
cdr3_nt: TGCGCCAGCAGCGTGGAGGCGGGGGGGCCGGCAGATACGCAGTATTTT

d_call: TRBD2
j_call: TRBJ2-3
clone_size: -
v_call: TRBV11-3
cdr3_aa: CASSQTRGGTQYF
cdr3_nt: TGTGCCAGCAGTCAAACTCGGGGGGGAACGCAGTATTTT

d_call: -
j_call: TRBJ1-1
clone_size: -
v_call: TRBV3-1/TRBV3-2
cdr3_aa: CASSQRTGNTEAFF
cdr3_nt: TGTGCCAGCAGCCAACGCACAGGGAACACTGAAGCTTTCTTT

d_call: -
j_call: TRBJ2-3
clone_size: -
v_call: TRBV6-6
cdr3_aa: CASSPRDSDTQYF
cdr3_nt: TGTGCCAGCAGTCCTAGAGATTCAGATACGCAGTATTTT

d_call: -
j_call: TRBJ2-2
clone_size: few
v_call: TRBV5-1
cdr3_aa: CASSSTSLNTGELFF
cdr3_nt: TGCGCCAGCAGCTCTACTAGCTTGAACACCGGGGAGCTGTTTTTT

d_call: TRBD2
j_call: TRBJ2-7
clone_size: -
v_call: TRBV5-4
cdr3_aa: CASSLALAGSYEQYF
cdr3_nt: TGTGCCAGCAGCTTGGCCCTAGCGGGCTCCTACGAGCAGTACTTC

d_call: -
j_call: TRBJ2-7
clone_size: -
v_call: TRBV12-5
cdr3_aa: CASGLGTLSYEQYF
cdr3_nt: TGTGCTAGTGGTTTAGGGACACTTTCCTACGAGCAGTACTTC

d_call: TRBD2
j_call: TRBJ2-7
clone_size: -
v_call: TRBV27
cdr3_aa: CASSLLAGIGEQYF
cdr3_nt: TGTGCCAGCAGTTTATTAGCGGGGATTGGCGAGCAGTACTTC

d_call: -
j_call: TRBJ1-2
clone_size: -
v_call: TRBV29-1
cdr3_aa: CSVVLTGVYGYTF
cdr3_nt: TGCAGCGTCGTCCTCACAGGAGTCTATGGCTACACCTTC

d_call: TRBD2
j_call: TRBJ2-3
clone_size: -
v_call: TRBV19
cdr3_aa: CASSIRVAGGLSTDTQYF
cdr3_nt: TGTGCCAGTAGTATTAGGGTAGCGGGGGGCCTTAGCACAGATACGCAGTATTTT

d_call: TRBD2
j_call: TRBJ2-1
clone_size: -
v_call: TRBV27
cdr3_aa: CASTLRLAGSSYNEQFF
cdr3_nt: TGTGCCAGCACCTTAAGGCTAGCGGGGAGCTCCTACAATGAGCAGTTCTTC

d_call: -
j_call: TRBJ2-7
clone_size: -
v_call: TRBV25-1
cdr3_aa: CASSARGQLVYEQYF
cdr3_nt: TGTGCCAGCAGTGCCCGCGGACAGCTGGTATACGAGCAGTACTTC

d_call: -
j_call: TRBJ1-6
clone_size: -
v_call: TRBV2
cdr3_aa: CASSEGSGTQNSPLHF
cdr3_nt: TGTGCCAGCAGTGAAGGATCCGGGACACAAAATTCACCCCTCCACTTT

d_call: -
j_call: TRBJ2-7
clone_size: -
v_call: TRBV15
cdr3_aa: CATSRDRQLDF
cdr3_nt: TGTGCCACCAGCAGAGATAGACAGCTGGACTTC

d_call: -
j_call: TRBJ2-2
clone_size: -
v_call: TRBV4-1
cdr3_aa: CASSHLWPGELFF
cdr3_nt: TGCGCCAGCAGCCATCTTTGGCCCGGGGAGCTGTTTTTT